This T cell receptor (beta chain) was identified in a study of cytomegalovirus exposure and HLA in healthy donors. Broader study findings: Confirmation in vitro established that three CMV-associated chains were specific for CMV antigens.

Trimming shortened V by 2 bases and J by 1 base, and 6 bases separated the two germline ends. The CDR3 covers 14 residues. Per the germline V gene, CDR1 is SGHVS and CDR2 is FNYEAQ. PCR was performed using 60 Vbeta and 13 Jbeta primers. The data were produced by immunoSEQ multiplex PCR, yet TCRdb's version contains in-frame clones alone and is incomplete. Seen here are 120,000 to 150,000 clones, roughly 73% observed once, and the top ten hold 1.6%. To note about this clone: Its specificity is unknown.

The sequence came from a young woman in good health and CMV-seronegative. This chain links TRBV7-6 with TRBJ1-5, with D perhaps matching TRBD1 (5 bases). Specimen: PBMCs. The CDR3, as DNA: TGTGCCAGCAGCTTACAGGGCAGCAATCAGCCCCAGCATTTT. It translates to CASSLQGSNQPQHF.